A selection of T cell receptor beta chains follows, all from one sample in a study of blood T cells in healthy people across ages. Each CDR3 protein is one row after TCRdb ran MiXCR on the 5' RACE reads. The data contain about 1.5 million distinct CDR3 sequences, 35% to 45% of them seen just once; the ten biggest clones take up 7.9%. The source material was blood. These receptor sequences come from a woman between 18 and 30 years old in good health. Each CDR3 is given with its conserved first and last residue. Fields, in order: CDR3 protein, CDR3 DNA, J gene, clone size, D gene, V gene. The D gene is left open where the match is weak. Some rows have no size entry. The others give once, few or many, or a class for an expanded clone.

CASSPSGTGGNHEQYF,TGTGCCAGCAGCCCCAGCGGGACAGGGGGCAACCACGAGCAGTACTTC,TRBJ2-7,-,TRBD1,TRBV7-9
CASSPRQDYQETQYF,TGTGCCAGCAGCCCCCGCCAGGACTATCAAGAGACCCAGTACTTC,TRBJ2-5,few,-,TRBV11-2
CASSFRLGQGPTDTQYF,TGTGCCAGCAGTTTTAGGTTAGGCCAGGGCCCCACAGATACGCAGTATTTT,TRBJ2-3,few,-,TRBV28
CASSLEGLAGGAGYNEQFF,TGCGCCAGCAGCTTGGAAGGACTAGCGGGGGGGGCAGGGTACAATGAGCAGTTCTTC,TRBJ2-1,few,TRBD2,TRBV5-1
CASRTGLPYEQYF,TGTGCCAGCAGGACAGGGCTTCCCTACGAGCAGTACTTC,TRBJ2-7,-,TRBD1,TRBV6-5
CASSYWGGRPEKLFF,TGTGCCAGCAGTTACTGGGGGGGCCGGCCAGAAAAACTGTTTTTT,TRBJ1-4,-,-,TRBV6-5
CASSLDRGRMAAETQYF,TGCGCCAGCAGTCTGGACAGGGGGCGAATGGCAGCAGAGACCCAGTACTTC,TRBJ2-5,-,TRBD1,TRBV5-1
CASSLEARTQYF,TGTGCCAGCAGCTTAGAGGCCAGAACGCAGTACTTC,TRBJ2-7,-,-,TRBV7-9
CASSEGLINNEQFF,TGTGCCAGCAGTGAAGGGTTAATTAACAATGAGCAGTTCTTC,TRBJ2-1,few,-,TRBV6-1
CSAWTSGGLGYNEQFF,TGCAGTGCTTGGACTAGCGGGGGGCTGGGATACAATGAGCAGTTCTTC,TRBJ2-1,few,TRBD2,TRBV20-1
CASSLAASGINEQFF,TGCGCCAGCAGCTTGGCCGCTAGCGGGATAAATGAGCAGTTCTTC,TRBJ2-1,few,TRBD2,TRBV5-1
CASSPQTGYPYNEQFF,TGTGCCAGCAGCCCGCAAACAGGGTATCCCTACAATGAGCAGTTCTTC,TRBJ2-1,few,-,TRBV3-1
CATSDLGRAHTQYF,TGTGCCACCAGTGATTTGGGCCGTGCACATACGCAGTATTTT,TRBJ2-3,-,-,TRBV24-1
CASMGQGDGRTEAFF,TGTGCCAGCATGGGACAGGGGGACGGTAGGACTGAAGCTTTCTTT,TRBJ1-1,-,TRBD1,TRBV9
CASSSQLQPGLATLNEQFF,TGTGCCAGCAGCTCCCAACTCCAACCTGGACTAGCGACATTAAATGAGCAGTTCTTC,TRBJ2-1,few,TRBD2,TRBV7-9
CASSLDPGMVGYTF,TGTGCCAGCAGCTTAGATCCGGGGATGGTTGGCTACACCTTC,TRBJ1-2,-,-,TRBV7-2
CASSLTPRTSGGYASTDTQYF,TGTGCCAGCAGCTTAACACCCCGGACTAGCGGGGGGTACGCTAGCACAGATACGCAGTATTTT,TRBJ2-3,-,TRBD2,TRBV7-3
CASSVGPGPYNEQFF,TGTGCCAGCAGCGTGGGACCCGGGCCCTACAATGAGCAGTTCTTC,TRBJ2-1,few,-,TRBV5-5
CTISRGNQETQYF,TGTACCATCAGTAGGGGCAACCAAGAGACCCAGTACTTC,TRBJ2-5,-,-,TRBV10-3
CASRRNEKLFF,TGTGCCAGCCGACGTAATGAAAAACTGTTTTTT,TRBJ1-4,many,-,TRBV27
CASSFPARELFF,TGTGCCAGCAGCTTCCCAGCTCGGGAGCTGTTTTTT,TRBJ2-2,-,-,TRBV7-3
CASSSTATEAFF,TGTGCCAGCAGTTCTACAGCCACTGAAGCTTTCTTT,TRBJ1-1,few,-,TRBV6-5
CAWRETRSSDEQFF,TGTGCCTGGAGGGAAACTAGGAGTAGCGATGAGCAGTTCTTC,TRBJ2-1,few,-,TRBV30
CASSYVWLAGEISYEQYF,TGTGCCAGCAGTTACGTTTGGTTAGCGGGGGAAATCTCCTACGAGCAGTACTTC,TRBJ2-7,-,TRBD2,TRBV6-5
CASSLMWPKRTYEQYF,TGCGCCAGCAGCTTGATGTGGCCCAAGCGAACCTACGAGCAGTACTTC,TRBJ2-7,few,-,TRBV5-1
CASTSTQTEAFF,TGTGCCAGCACCAGTACCCAGACTGAAGCTTTCTTT,TRBJ1-1,once,-,TRBV7-9
CSARDQEVPELYGYTF,TGCAGTGCTAGAGATCAGGAGGTCCCGGAGCTCTATGGCTACACCTTC,TRBJ1-2,few,-,TRBV20-1
CASTLLGSSSYNEQYF,TGCGCCAGCACCCTACTGGGGTCTAGCTCCTACAATGAGCAGTACTTC,TRBJ2-7,-,-,TRBV5-1
CSVESGGYNGYTF,TGCAGCGTTGAGTCAGGGGGCTACAATGGCTACACCTTC,TRBJ1-2,-,TRBD1,TRBV29-1
CASSFFKGVVDYEQYF,TGTGCCAGCAGTTTCTTCAAGGGGGTTGTAGACTACGAGCAGTACTTC,TRBJ2-7,-,-,TRBV27
CSVELSGADYNEQFF,TGCAGCGTTGAGTTAAGTGGGGCCGACTACAATGAGCAGTTCTTC,TRBJ2-1,-,-,TRBV29-1
CASSLGSGMGNQPQHF,TGTGCCAGCAGTTTAGGGTCAGGGATGGGCAATCAGCCCCAGCATTTT,TRBJ1-5,few,-,TRBV12-3/TRBV12-4
CSAREAVGSYNEQFF,TGCAGTGCTAGAGAAGCAGTCGGCTCCTACAATGAGCAGTTCTTC,TRBJ2-1,few,-,TRBV20-1
CRCDSYGYTF,TGCAGATGTGACAGCTATGGCTACACCTTC,TRBJ1-2,-,-,TRBV20-1
CAWSIGGRGYGYTF,TGTGCCTGGAGTATTGGGGGGAGAGGGTATGGCTACACCTTC,TRBJ1-2,-,-,TRBV30
CSASRLAGGKYEQYF,TGCAGTGCTAGTCGTCTAGCGGGAGGGAAGTACGAGCAGTACTTC,TRBJ2-7,-,TRBD2,TRBV20-1
CSASELYEQYF,TGCAGTGCTAGCGAGCTCTACGAGCAGTACTTC,TRBJ2-7,many,-,TRBV20-1
CASSETDVAGLQETQYF,TGCGCCAGCAGTGAGACCGATGTAGCGGGTCTACAAGAGACCCAGTACTTC,TRBJ2-5,-,TRBD2,TRBV10-1
CASSKDWLKGYTF,TGTGCCAGCAGCAAAGACTGGTTGAAGGGCTACACCTTC,TRBJ1-2,-,-,TRBV21-1
CASAPGTSGGGEQFF,TGCGCCAGCGCCCCCGGGACTAGCGGGGGTGGTGAGCAGTTCTTC,TRBJ2-1,few,TRBD2,TRBV5-1
CASSVGGVGTQYF,TGTGCCAGCAGTGTAGGGGGCGTTGGTACGCAGTATTTT,TRBJ2-3,-,TRBD1,TRBV12-3/TRBV12-4
CASSHPAGGGDTEAFF,TGCGCCAGCAGCCATCCCGCCGGGGGGGGTGACACTGAAGCTTTCTTT,TRBJ1-1,few,-,TRBV4-1
CASSAGGSGAQETQYF,TGTGCCAGCAGCGCAGGGGGTAGCGGAGCTCAAGAGACCCAGTACTTC,TRBJ2-5,-,-,TRBV9
CAISEVGPVSYNEQFF,TGTGCCATCAGTGAGGTGGGACCGGTCTCCTACAATGAGCAGTTCTTC,TRBJ2-1,-,-,TRBV10-3
CASSQLPRETQYF,TGCGCCAGCAGCCAATTACCCCGTGAGACCCAGTACTTC,TRBJ2-5,-,-,TRBV4-1
CASSLETVNYGYTF,TGCGCCAGCAGCTTGGAGACGGTTAACTATGGCTACACCTTC,TRBJ1-2,many,-,TRBV5-1
CSVRLGVLVSEAFF,TGCAGCGTCCGCCTTGGGGTTCTGGTTTCTGAAGCTTTCTTT,TRBJ1-1,few,-,TRBV29-1
CASSPGRGNSGANVLTF,TGTGCCAGCAGCCCCGGACGGGGGAACTCTGGGGCCAACGTCCTGACTTTC,TRBJ2-6,-,-,TRBV27
CATRGAGEISTYEQYF,TGTGCCACCAGGGGGGCTGGGGAGATCTCTACCTACGAGCAGTACTTC,TRBJ2-7,-,-,TRBV24-1
CASSQVAGGAMNTEAFF,TGTGCCAGCAGCCAAGTCGCAGGGGGCGCAATGAACACTGAAGCTTTCTTT,TRBJ1-1,-,TRBD1,TRBV3-1
CASSFERGRGPGELFF,TGTGCCAGCAGCTTCGAACGAGGCAGGGGGCCCGGGGAGCTGTTTTTT,TRBJ2-2,-,TRBD1,TRBV11-1
CARQKIGGGEQYF,TGTGCCCGACAGAAGATAGGGGGCGGTGAGCAGTACTTC,TRBJ2-5,-,TRBD1,TRBV2
CATRAENYGYTF,TGTGCCACCCGGGCCGAAAACTATGGCTACACCTTC,TRBJ1-2,few,-,TRBV6-6
CSARDTTDTQYF,TGCAGTGCCCGAGATACCACAGATACGCAGTATTTT,TRBJ2-3,few,-,TRBV20-1
CASSYSRTSGRGNEQFF,TGTGCCAGCAGTTACTCGAGAACTAGCGGGAGAGGTAATGAGCAGTTCTTC,TRBJ2-1,-,TRBD2,TRBV6-6
CASSDSGDYGGWNEQFF,TGTGCCAGCAGTGACTCGGGGGACTACGGTGGGTGGAATGAGCAGTTCTTC,TRBJ2-1,few,TRBD2,TRBV6-4
CASSQTGGGGVVRTDTQYF,TGCGCCAGCAGCCAGACGGGGGGTGGGGGCGTCGTTAGGACAGATACGCAGTATTTT,TRBJ2-3,few,-,TRBV4-1